Here is one T cell receptor (beta chain) with its context. Its antigen is not known. The record originates from a study of cytomegalovirus exposure and HLA in healthy donors. Study results and caveats: Association of a missense DCLRE1C variant with TCR beta V- and J-gene trimming was reported in a later analysis.

The CDR3 extends over 14 amino acids. Trimming took 4 bases from V and 6 from J, leaving 12 bases between them. Germline V gene data show CDR1 as LNHDA and CDR2 as SQIVND (reference sequence). The PCR ran on 60 Vbeta and 13 Jbeta primers. Data came from immunoSEQ multiplex PCR; TCRdb stores just in-frame clones and leaves some out. The table lists roughly 30,000 clones. Sample: PBMCs. The clonotype was recovered from a woman aged 40 to 49 in good health and CMV-seropositive. The chain carries TRBV19 and TRBJ1-4; a weak D match, TRBD1 (6 bases). CDR3 protein: CASSTRRGYEKLFF. Here the CDR3 DNA reads TGTGCCAGTAGTACTCGCAGGGGATATGAAAAACTGTTTTTT.